The clone carrying this TCR beta chain has just a few counts. Its antigen is unidentified. CDR3 size: 14 residues. Trimming at V came to 3 bases and at J to 6 bases, leaving 8 bases not matched to a gene. Germline assignment: CDR1 SQVTM and CDR2 ANQGSEA. The sample is drawn from a study of tumour-infiltrating T cells in Burkitt lymphoma. About the research overall: All epidemiological Burkitt lymphoma subtypes were represented in the cohort. Survival, overall and progression-free, tracked with productive clonality. General study results and limits: Public clonotypes, several, appeared across numerous Burkitt lymphoma patients.

Profiled with immunoSEQ multiplex PCR; TCRdb holds only in-frame clones, not every one. The table has tens of thousands of clones, approximately 31% seen once. The chain links TRBV29-1 to TRBJ2-5; 9 bases are shared with TRBD2. This receptor was obtained from a human donor with Burkitt lymphoma. The source material was tumor tissue. CDR3 loop: CSVDGPSGAKTQYF. CDR3 nucleotides: TGCAGCGTTGACGGGCCTAGCGGGGCCAAGACCCAGTACTTC.